This T cell receptor beta chain was profiled in a study of blood T cell repertoires in COVID-19. Study as a whole: Sources were T cells, B-cell-depleted T cells, or PBMCs; the material itself was cDNA or gDNA.

The V gene lost 4 bases and the J gene lost 5 bases, with 17 bases spanning the gap. Germline V gene data show CDR1 as ENHRY and CDR2 as SYGVKD. The CDR3 extends over 15 amino acids. TCRdb keeps only in-frame clones here, not all; method: immunoSEQ multiplex PCR. This sample has about 210,000 clones, with approximately 88% found just once. This study enrolled people aged 18 to 89 from about 24 US geographic areas. Material for sequencing was PBMCs or T cells enriched from blood (not recorded which). The chain employs TRBV10-3 and TRBJ1-1, with TRBD1 as a possible D gene (5 bases). The TCR comes from a man aged 18 to 29 with acute COVID-19. CDR3 bases: TGTGCCATCAGTGCCCCGACAGATCGGGGGACTGAAGCTTTCTTT. Protein product: CAISAPTDRGTEAFF.